A single sample gave rise to the 17 T cell receptor beta chains below, sequenced in a study of CD8 T cells in Susac syndrome. The RNA input was 0.5 to 1 ug, and it was reverse transcribed with random hexamers. TCRdb re-analysed the immunoSEQ multiplex PCR reads in MiXCR, keeping a single row per CDR3 protein. The data contain 230,000 or so distinct CDR3 sequences, around 95% of them singletons. The sequenced sample was CD4+ T cells from PBMCs. All receptors come from a human donor with multiple sclerosis.

This chain joins TRBV27 and TRBJ2-7; D perhaps matches TRBD2 (6 bases). The CDR3 contains 14 residues. CDR1 and CDR2 (germline): MNHEY, SMNVEV (reference sequence). Trimming left V 4 bases short and J 6 bases short, with 16 bases between. CDR3 sequence: CASSSTGGYGEQYF. In DNA, the CDR3 is TGTGCCAGCAGTTCCACCGGAGGGTACGGCGAGCAGTACTTC.

This chain uses TRBV3-1 with TRBJ2-1; D uncertain. The CDR3 is made up of 16 amino acids. Germline V gene lookup returns CDR1 LGHDT and CDR2 YNNKEL (reference sequence). Trimming stripped 0 bases from V and 0 bases from J, with 9 bases between. As DNA, the CDR3 is TGTGCCAGCAGCCAAGACCGTTCCCCCTCCTACAATGAGCAGTTCTTC. Protein: CASSQDRSPSYNEQFF.

The chain couples TRBV15 to TRBJ1-5; weak D call: TRBD1 (5 bases). This CDR3 is 14 amino acids long. V lost 2 bases, J lost 5 bases, and 10 bases lay in between. Per the germline V gene, CDR1 is LNHNV and CDR2 is YYDKDF (reference sequence). CDR3 protein: CATSRNRRDQPQHF. The CDR3 bases are TGTGCCACCAGCAGAAACAGGAGAGATCAGCCCCAGCATTTT.

This chain joins TRBV20-1 and TRBJ2-1; 10 bases agree with TRBD2. J was trimmed by 6 bases and V by 0 bases; bases with no gene match: 5. The CDR3 covers 15 residues. Germline V gives CDR1 DFQATT, CDR2 SNEGSKA (reference sequence). In DNA form, the CDR3 reads TGCAGTGCTAGAGATCCTAGCGGGGGCCGCAATGAGCAGTTCTTC. It encodes CSARDPSGGRNEQFF.

The chain links TRBV3-1 to TRBJ2-5; the D gene is possibly TRBD2 (5 bases). Trimming took 3 bases from V and 10 from J, leaving 12 bases between them. This CDR3 is built from 12 residues. The germline CDR1 and CDR2 sequences are LGHDT and YNNKEL (reference sequence). The CDR3 is CASSHSTRGQYF. The CDR3 nucleotides read TGTGCCAGCAGCCATTCGACCCGGGGCCAGTACTTC.

The rearrangement joins TRBV15 to TRBJ2-3; 13 bases map to TRBD2. The germline V gene encodes CDR1 LNHNV and CDR2 YYDKDF (reference sequence). J lost 4 bases, V lost 5 bases, and 6 bases had no gene match. CDR3 length equals 16 residues. CDR3 coding DNA: TGTGCCACCAGCCCCCGACTAGCGGGGGGTGCAGATACGCAGTATTTT. This sequence encodes CATSPRLAGGADTQYF.

This clonotype was counted only a few times. This chain links TRBV10-3 with TRBJ2-1; D ambiguous. The CDR3 contains 11 residues. Germline V lookup: CDR1 ENHRY, CDR2 SYGVKD. Trimming shortened V by 0 bases and J by 8 bases, and 2 bases separated the two germline ends. The CDR3 DNA sequence: TGTGCCATCAGTGAGTCGGATGAGCAGTTCTTC. This gives the protein CAISESDEQFF.

This chain uses TRBV20-1 with TRBJ1-6, with D unclear. Germline lookup yields CDR1 DFQATT and CDR2 SNEGSKA (reference sequence). The V end lost 0 bases, the J end lost 6 bases, and 9 bases lay between the germline ends. CDR3 length equals 14 residues. The DNA of the CDR3 is TGCAGTGCTAGAGATTTCAGGACTAATTCACCCCTCCACTTT. Its translation is CSARDFRTNSPLHF.

This sequence joins TRBV12-3 or TRBV12-4 and TRBJ1-2, with D possibly being TRBD1 (5 bases). V lost 6 bases to trimming and J lost 2 bases, with 16 bases between them. The CDR3 spans 15 residues. CDR3 residues: CASSPVGRANYGYTF. The CDR3 bases are TGTGCCAGCAGCCCGGTCGGCAGGGCGAACTATGGCTACACCTTC.

V and J are TRBV2 and TRBJ1-1; D is uncertain. Trimming took off 7 bases at V and 4 bases at J, with 10 bases between the two ends. This CDR3 is built from 12 residues. Germline CDR1 is SNHLY and CDR2 is FYNNEI. The CDR3 DNA sequence: TGTGCCAGCAATGGGGATATCACTGAAGCTTTCTTT. It yields the protein CASNGDITEAFF.

This chain joins TRBV20-1 and TRBJ1-2; the D gene is possibly TRBD1 (5 bases). This CDR3 has 13 residues. V lost 6 bases and J lost 5, with 16 bases in between. Germline V gives CDR1 DFQATT, CDR2 SNEGSKA (reference sequence). CDR3 protein: CSAGGSGNYGYTF. In DNA, the CDR3 is TGCAGTGCGGGGGGATCGGGGAATTATGGCTACACCTTC.

This sequence joins TRBV27 and TRBJ2-7; perhaps TRBD2 as D (5 bases). Trimming took off 5 bases at V and 6 bases at J, with 17 bases between the two ends. The CDR3 totals 14 residues. Germline V CDR1 and CDR2: MNHEY, SMNVEV (reference sequence). The DNA of the CDR3 is TGTGCCAGCAGTCCCCAAGTCGAGGGCCGCGAGCAGTACTTC. Its protein product is CASSPQVEGREQYF.

This rearrangement joins TRBV12-3 or TRBV12-4 to TRBJ2-5, with 14 bases fitting TRBD2. J gave up 7 bases and V 6 bases, and 16 bases lay outside the gene matches. The CDR3 runs to 18 residues. Here the CDR3 reads CASSPRLGLAGVKATQYF. The CDR3 bases are TGTGCCAGCAGCCCGAGATTGGGACTAGCGGGAGTAAAGGCGACCCAGTACTTC.

The CDR3 loop reads CASSVSRTQNIQYF. In DNA, the CDR3 is TGTGCCAGCAGTGTGTCCCGGACCCAAAACATTCAGTACTTC. This chain links TRBV6-1 with TRBJ2-4; D is undetermined. With 4 bases removed from V and 5 bases from J, the gap between germline ends came to 12 bases. The CDR3 consists of 14 residues. Germline loops: CDR1 MNHNS, CDR2 SASEGT.

Here the CDR3 reads CASSEEGGIYNEQFF. The CDR3 DNA sequence: TGTGCCAGCAGTGAAGAGGGCGGCATCTACAATGAGCAGTTCTTC. V is TRBV6-1 and J is TRBJ2-1, with D unresolved. This CDR3 has 15 amino acids. Looked up from germline, CDR1 is MNHNS and CDR2 is SASEGT. V was shortened by 1 base and J by 3 bases, with 10 bases between the two germline ends.

This rearrangement joins TRBV20-1 to TRBJ2-7; 8 bases align to TRBD2. The CDR3 length is 13 residues. J lost 3 bases, V lost 4 bases, and 5 bases had no gene match. The germline CDR1 and CDR2 sequences are DFQATT and SNEGSKA (reference sequence). As DNA, the CDR3 is TGCAGTGCTACCGGGACTAGTCTCTACGAGCAGTACTTC. Protein sequence: CSATGTSLYEQYF.

The chain uses TRBV5-6 and TRBJ2-1; TRBD2 might be the D (6 bases). The CDR3 length is 16 residues. Per germline, CDR1 SGHDT and CDR2 YYEEEE. V lost 5 bases, J lost 2 bases, and 17 bases lay in between. The CDR3 loop is CASSSKGRRAYNEQFF. The CDR3 DNA sequence: TGTGCCAGCAGTTCTAAGGGGCGGAGGGCCTACAATGAGCAGTTCTTC.